The clone carrying this T cell receptor (beta chain) has only one observation. Its target is not known. Between the trimmed V and J ends, which lost 5 bases and 0 bases, there was a span of 7 bases. The germline V gene encodes CDR1 LGHNT and CDR2 FRNRAP. CDR3 length: 13 residues. Assay: immunoSEQ multiplex PCR; the TCRdb copy retains only in-frame clones and omits some. The table lists over 150,000 clones, about 87% of them singletons. This entry comes from a study of T cell responses to AZD1222 COVID-19 vaccine. Findings of the study overall: A reported finding is that nearly half of spike-specific TCRs target unmutated variant regions. The donor cohort was predominantly white British with a female majority, and clonal diversity may have been underestimated.

Sequences were derived from peripheral blood, sampled on day 0 of AZD1222 vaccination. This TCR was recovered from an adult in good health. V usage is TRBV12-5 and J usage is TRBJ1-1, with no clear D. CDR3 region: CASGPAVNTEAFF. CDR3 nucleotide sequence: TGTGCTAGTGGTCCCGCCGTGAACACTGAAGCTTTCTTT. The whole variable domain, remainder taken from reference TRBV12-5 and TRBJ1-1, is DARVTQTPRHKVTEMGQEVTMRCQPILGHNTVFWYRQTMMQGLELLAYFRNRAPLDDSGMPKDRFSAEMPDATLATLKIQPSEPRDSAVYFCASGPAVNTEAFFGQGTRLTVV.